The rows below give T cell receptor beta chains drawn from one sample of a study of cytomegalovirus exposure and HLA in healthy donors. Assay used: immunoSEQ multiplex PCR; TCRdb lists only in-frame clones, some missing. The sample lists some 84,000 clones; around 80% were seen once. The sequenced sample was PBMCs. The source is a male donor in good health and CMV-seropositive. The CDR3 runs from the conserved cysteine through the conserved F or W. A D gene is named only where the DNA matches it firmly. Not every row has a clone size; where given, it reads once, few, many or a size class.

clone_size: few
cdr3_length: 20
v_call: TRBV4-2
j_call: TRBJ1-3
d_call: NA
cdr3_nt: TGTGCCAGCAGCCAAGTTTCGGGTATCGCAGGGTTTCTTTCTGGAAACACCATATATTTT
cdr3_aa: CASSQVSGIAGFLSGNTIYF

clone_size: NA
cdr3_length: 15
v_call: TRBV28
j_call: TRBJ2-3
d_call: NA
cdr3_nt: TGTGCCAGCAGTTTAGATTCGGGGAGCACAGATACGCAGTATTTT
cdr3_aa: CASSLDSGSTDTQYF

clone_size: few
cdr3_length: 15
v_call: TRBV4-1
j_call: TRBJ2-7
d_call: TRBD2
cdr3_nt: TGCGCCAGCAGATATTCCTCTAGCGGGTCCTACGAGCAGTACTTC
cdr3_aa: CASRYSSSGSYEQYF

clone_size: NA
cdr3_length: 16
v_call: TRBV5-4
j_call: TRBJ2-5
d_call: NA
cdr3_nt: TGTGCCAGCAGCTTGGACGTAGCGGCGTACCAAGAGACCCAGTACTTC
cdr3_aa: CASSLDVAAYQETQYF

clone_size: few
cdr3_length: 17
v_call: TRBV5-1
j_call: TRBJ1-5
d_call: NA
cdr3_nt: TGCGCCAGCAGCTTGGTTATATCCAGTAATAGCAATCAGCCCCAGCATTTT
cdr3_aa: CASSLVISSNSNQPQHF

clone_size: once
cdr3_length: 15
v_call: TRBV4-3
j_call: TRBJ2-1
d_call: TRBD2
cdr3_nt: TGCGCCAGCAGCCACTTAGCGGGAGGGCCGAATGAGCAGTTCTTC
cdr3_aa: CASSHLAGGPNEQFF

clone_size: NA
cdr3_length: 14
v_call: TRBV28
j_call: TRBJ1-1
d_call: TRBD1
cdr3_nt: TGTGCCAGCAGTCTGGGACAGGGGTCCACTGAAGCTTTCTTT
cdr3_aa: CASSLGQGSTEAFF

clone_size: once
cdr3_length: 13
v_call: TRBV30
j_call: TRBJ1-4
d_call: NA
cdr3_nt: TGTGCCTGGAGTCCCGGGAGCCCTGAAAAACTGTTTTTT
cdr3_aa: CAWSPGSPEKLFF

clone_size: NA
cdr3_length: 14
v_call: TRBV7-6
j_call: TRBJ2-7
d_call: NA
cdr3_nt: TGTGCCAGCAGCTTGGAAGTAGGGGTCTACGAGCAGTACTTC
cdr3_aa: CASSLEVGVYEQYF

clone_size: NA
cdr3_length: 14
v_call: TRBV6-1
j_call: TRBJ1-2
d_call: TRBD1
cdr3_nt: TGTGCCAGCAGTGAGACAGGGGCTAACTATGGCTACACCTTC
cdr3_aa: CASSETGANYGYTF

clone_size: few
cdr3_length: 16
v_call: TRBV6-4
j_call: TRBJ2-3
d_call: TRBD2
cdr3_nt: TGTGCCAGCAGTGACTCCCGGGAGGGGAACACAGATACGCAGTATTTT
cdr3_aa: CASSDSREGNTDTQYF

clone_size: NA
cdr3_length: 16
v_call: TRBV18
j_call: TRBJ2-7
d_call: TRBD1
cdr3_nt: TGTGCCAGCTCACCACTGGGGGGACAGGGGCGGTTCGAGCAGTACTTC
cdr3_aa: CASSPLGGQGRFEQYF

clone_size: NA
cdr3_length: 11
v_call: TRBV6-1
j_call: TRBJ1-5
d_call: NA
cdr3_nt: TGTGCCAGCAGTGACAGGAAACCCCAGCATTTT
cdr3_aa: CASSDRKPQHF

clone_size: NA
cdr3_length: 14
v_call: TRBV15
j_call: TRBJ1-2
d_call: NA
cdr3_nt: TGTGCCACCAGCCCCCGGCAGACAGGTGGTGGCTACACCTTC
cdr3_aa: CATSPRQTGGGYTF

clone_size: NA
cdr3_length: 18
v_call: TRBV19
j_call: TRBJ2-1
d_call: NA
cdr3_nt: TGTGCCAGTAGTATAACAGGGTCAATGCTTTACTCCTACAATGAGCAGTTCTTC
cdr3_aa: CASSITGSMLYSYNEQFF

clone_size: NA
cdr3_length: 16
v_call: TRBV4-3
j_call: TRBJ2-5
d_call: TRBD2
cdr3_nt: TGCGCCAGCAGCCAAGATCTACGTAGCGGGAGAGGGACCCAGTACTTC
cdr3_aa: CASSQDLRSGRGTQYF

clone_size: NA
cdr3_length: 13
v_call: TRBV4-3
j_call: TRBJ2-1
d_call: NA
cdr3_nt: TGCGCCAGCAGCCAAGATTTGGGGAGTAGGTTGTTCTTC
cdr3_aa: CASSQDLGSRLFF

clone_size: many
cdr3_length: 15
v_call: TRBV7-9
j_call: TRBJ2-6
d_call: NA
cdr3_nt: TGTGCCAGCAGCTTAGGCGCGTCTGGGGCCAACGTCCTGACTTTC
cdr3_aa: CASSLGASGANVLTF

clone_size: once
cdr3_length: 16
v_call: TRBV2
j_call: TRBJ2-1
d_call: TRBD2
cdr3_nt: TGTGCCAGCAGTGGACGTACGACTAGCGGGGGAGTGGAGCAGTTCTTC
cdr3_aa: CASSGRTTSGGVEQFF

clone_size: few
cdr3_length: 14
v_call: TRBV19
j_call: TRBJ2-5
d_call: NA
cdr3_nt: TGTGCCAGTAGTTCCCGGACTTTCAAAGAGACCCAGTACTTC
cdr3_aa: CASSSRTFKETQYF

clone_size: NA
cdr3_length: 15
v_call: TRBV27
j_call: TRBJ2-7
d_call: NA
cdr3_nt: TGTGCCAGCAGATCTTTTCGCGGGGCCGACTACGAGCAGTACTTC
cdr3_aa: CASRSFRGADYEQYF

clone_size: few
cdr3_length: 11
v_call: TRBV6-1
j_call: TRBJ1-5
d_call: NA
cdr3_nt: TGTGCCAGCAGTGAATGGAGGCTACAGCATTTT
cdr3_aa: CASSEWRLQHF

clone_size: NA
cdr3_length: 17
v_call: TRBV4-1
j_call: TRBJ2-1
d_call: TRBD2
cdr3_nt: TGCGCCAGCAGCCAAGTTGCTAGCGGGAGGGCCTTCAATGAGCAGTTCTTC
cdr3_aa: CASSQVASGRAFNEQFF

clone_size: NA
cdr3_length: 14
v_call: TRBV28
j_call: TRBJ2-2
d_call: NA
cdr3_nt: TGTGCCAGCAGCTGGGGGGCGAACACCGGGGAGCTGTTTTTT
cdr3_aa: CASSWGANTGELFF

clone_size: NA
cdr3_length: 15
v_call: TRBV5-4
j_call: TRBJ2-5
d_call: TRBD2
cdr3_nt: TGTGCCAGCAGCTTGGGGCGGGAGCGCCAGGAGACCCAGTACTTC
cdr3_aa: CASSLGRERQETQYF

clone_size: once
cdr3_length: 12
v_call: TRBV6-4
j_call: TRBJ1-2
d_call: NA
cdr3_nt: TGTGCCAGCAGTGACTCGTTATATGGCTACACCTTC
cdr3_aa: CASSDSLYGYTF

clone_size: NA
cdr3_length: 13
v_call: TRBV6-1
j_call: TRBJ2-2
d_call: NA
cdr3_nt: TGTGCCAGCAGTGCGACTTTAACCGGGGAGCTGTTTTTT
cdr3_aa: CASSATLTGELFF

clone_size: few
cdr3_length: 13
v_call: TRBV19
j_call: TRBJ2-7
d_call: NA
cdr3_nt: TGTGCCAGTACCCCAACAGGGTGGGGCGAGCAGTACTTC
cdr3_aa: CASTPTGWGEQYF

clone_size: NA
cdr3_length: 16
v_call: TRBV5-1
j_call: TRBJ2-1
d_call: NA
cdr3_nt: TGCGCCAGCAGCTTGGTAGGGCAGGGGATAAACAATGAGCAGTTCTTC
cdr3_aa: CASSLVGQGINNEQFF

clone_size: NA
cdr3_length: 15
v_call: TRBV2
j_call: TRBJ2-7
d_call: NA
cdr3_nt: TGTGCCAGCAGTGAAATTCCCCCGGGAGAGGTGGAGCAGTACTTC
cdr3_aa: CASSEIPPGEVEQYF

clone_size: NA
cdr3_length: 19
v_call: TRBV14
j_call: TRBJ2-1
d_call: TRBD2
cdr3_nt: TGTGCCAGCAGCCAGGGAAGGTCAATAGCGGGAGTACCCTACAATGAGCAGTTCTTC
cdr3_aa: CASSQGRSIAGVPYNEQFF

clone_size: NA
cdr3_length: 20
v_call: TRBV15
j_call: TRBJ2-2
d_call: TRBD1
cdr3_nt: TGTGCCACCAGCCGTCCTCCTTGGGCTCAAGGACAGGGTAACACCGGGGAGCTGTTTTTT
cdr3_aa: CATSRPPWAQGQGNTGELFF

clone_size: NA
cdr3_length: 12
v_call: TRBV9
j_call: TRBJ2-1
d_call: NA
cdr3_nt: TGTGCCAGACGGGGGACTTTCAATGAGCAGTTCTTC
cdr3_aa: CARRGTFNEQFF

clone_size: NA
cdr3_length: 16
v_call: TRBV7-2
j_call: TRBJ2-5
d_call: TRBD1
cdr3_nt: TGTGCCAGCAGCTTAGCTCCGGGACAGGGTCAAGAGACCCAGTACTTC
cdr3_aa: CASSLAPGQGQETQYF

clone_size: NA
cdr3_length: 12
v_call: TRBV4-2
j_call: TRBJ2-7
d_call: NA
cdr3_nt: TGTGCCAGCAGCCAAGGGGCAAACGAGCAGTACTTC
cdr3_aa: CASSQGANEQYF

clone_size: NA
cdr3_length: 14
v_call: TRBV19
j_call: TRBJ1-2
d_call: TRBD1
cdr3_nt: TGTGCCACGGGACAGGGCATAACAGAGTATGGCTACACCTTC
cdr3_aa: CATGQGITEYGYTF

clone_size: NA
cdr3_length: 14
v_call: TRBV13
j_call: TRBJ2-5
d_call: TRBD1
cdr3_nt: TGTGCCAGCAGCCCGAAACAGGGGTTGGAGACCCAGTACTTC
cdr3_aa: CASSPKQGLETQYF

clone_size: NA
cdr3_length: 15
v_call: TRBV27
j_call: TRBJ2-1
d_call: TRBD1
cdr3_nt: TGTGCCAGCAGTTTACCGGGACAGGGTCGTAATGAGCAGTTCTTC
cdr3_aa: CASSLPGQGRNEQFF

clone_size: NA
cdr3_length: 18
v_call: TRBV7-9
j_call: TRBJ2-7
d_call: TRBD2
cdr3_nt: TGTGCCAGCAGCACTACAGGGACTAGCGGGAGGGTCTCCTACGAGCAGTACTTC
cdr3_aa: CASSTTGTSGRVSYEQYF

clone_size: NA
cdr3_length: 14
v_call: TRBV9
j_call: TRBJ2-3
d_call: TRBD2
cdr3_nt: TGTGCCAGCAGCGTGCGGGAGGGTGCAGATACGCAGTATTTT
cdr3_aa: CASSVREGADTQYF

clone_size: once
cdr3_length: 13
v_call: TRBV5-1
j_call: TRBJ2-3
d_call: TRBD1
cdr3_nt: TGCGCCAGTAACGGACAGGGGCTAGATACGCAGTATTTT
cdr3_aa: CASNGQGLDTQYF

clone_size: NA
cdr3_length: 14
v_call: TRBV4-1
j_call: TRBJ1-5
d_call: NA
cdr3_nt: TGCGCCAGCAGCCGGGGCAGGGGAGATCAGCCCCAGCATTTT
cdr3_aa: CASSRGRGDQPQHF

clone_size: NA
cdr3_length: 14
v_call: TRBV6-5
j_call: TRBJ1-1
d_call: NA
cdr3_nt: TGTGCCAGCAGTCTCCACGGGACTAACACTGAAGCTTTCTTT
cdr3_aa: CASSLHGTNTEAFF

clone_size: NA
cdr3_length: 14
v_call: TRBV5-6
j_call: TRBJ2-7
d_call: TRBD2
cdr3_nt: TGTGCCAGCAGCTTGGGACTAGCGGTTAGGGAGCAGTACTTC
cdr3_aa: CASSLGLAVREQYF

clone_size: NA
cdr3_length: 15
v_call: TRBV15
j_call: TRBJ2-7
d_call: NA
cdr3_nt: TGTGCCACCAGCAGAGATACAGGTCTGGGCTACGAGCAGTACTTC
cdr3_aa: CATSRDTGLGYEQYF

clone_size: NA
cdr3_length: 14
v_call: TRBV6-6
j_call: TRBJ1-2
d_call: NA
cdr3_nt: TGTGCCAGCAGCCCTAGCGCTACTAACTATGGCTACACCTTC
cdr3_aa: CASSPSATNYGYTF

clone_size: NA
cdr3_length: 14
v_call: TRBV28
j_call: TRBJ2-2
d_call: TRBD1
cdr3_nt: TGTGCCAGCGGGAGTACAGGGGGCTCCGGGGAGCTGTTTTTT
cdr3_aa: CASGSTGGSGELFF

clone_size: NA
cdr3_length: 15
v_call: TRBV5-4
j_call: TRBJ2-2
d_call: TRBD2
cdr3_nt: TGTGCCAGCAGCTTGAGCACTAGCGGCACCGGGGAGCTGTTTTTT
cdr3_aa: CASSLSTSGTGELFF

clone_size: NA
cdr3_length: 16
v_call: TRBV5-4
j_call: TRBJ2-1
d_call: TRBD2
cdr3_nt: TGTGCCAGCAGCTTGGCTAGCGGGGCCTCCTACAATGAGCAGTTCTTC
cdr3_aa: CASSLASGASYNEQFF

clone_size: NA
cdr3_length: 16
v_call: TRBV19
j_call: TRBJ2-2
d_call: TRBD1
cdr3_nt: TGTGCCAGCACTTCGCCAGGGGGTCGAGGCACCGGGGAGCTGTTTTTT
cdr3_aa: CASTSPGGRGTGELFF

clone_size: NA
cdr3_length: 15
v_call: TRBV9
j_call: TRBJ2-2
d_call: NA
cdr3_nt: TGTGCCAGCAGCGTCTCAAGCGGAGTCGGCGGGGAGCTGTTTTTT
cdr3_aa: CASSVSSGVGGELFF

clone_size: NA
cdr3_length: 14
v_call: TRBV27
j_call: TRBJ2-3
d_call: TRBD2
cdr3_nt: TGTGCCAGCAGTCCGGGGGGACGCACAGATACGCAGTATTTT
cdr3_aa: CASSPGGRTDTQYF

clone_size: NA
cdr3_length: 15
v_call: TRBV5-1
j_call: TRBJ1-4
d_call: NA
cdr3_nt: TGCGCCAGCAGTTCGGAGGGGGGGCGCGGTGAAAAACTGTTTTTT
cdr3_aa: CASSSEGGRGEKLFF

clone_size: NA
cdr3_length: 16
v_call: TRBV19
j_call: TRBJ1-4
d_call: TRBD1
cdr3_nt: TGTGCCAGTAGTTCCTCTTGGACAGGGGTGGCTGAAAAACTGTTTTTT
cdr3_aa: CASSSSWTGVAEKLFF

clone_size: few
cdr3_length: 14
v_call: TRBV14
j_call: TRBJ1-6
d_call: NA
cdr3_nt: TGTGCCAGCAGCCAGGACATGGATAATTCACCCCTCCACTTT
cdr3_aa: CASSQDMDNSPLHF

clone_size: NA
cdr3_length: 15
v_call: TRBV6-1
j_call: TRBJ2-3
d_call: NA
cdr3_nt: TGTGCCAGCAGGGGGTGGGGACAAGACACAGATACGCAGTATTTT
cdr3_aa: CASRGWGQDTDTQYF

clone_size: NA
cdr3_length: 11
v_call: TRBV2
j_call: TRBJ2-7
d_call: NA
cdr3_nt: TGTGCCAGCATCGACTACGGGGAGCAGTACTTC
cdr3_aa: CASIDYGEQYF

clone_size: NA
cdr3_length: 15
v_call: TRBV7-3
j_call: TRBJ2-1
d_call: TRBD1
cdr3_nt: TGTGCCAGCAGCCGGGACAGGGCGTCCTACAATGAGCAGTTCTTC
cdr3_aa: CASSRDRASYNEQFF

clone_size: NA
cdr3_length: 15
v_call: TRBV9
j_call: TRBJ2-7
d_call: TRBD2
cdr3_nt: TGTGCCAGCAGCGTAGAAGGCGGGAGTTACTACGAGCAGTACTTC
cdr3_aa: CASSVEGGSYYEQYF

clone_size: NA
cdr3_length: 14
v_call: TRBV5-4
j_call: TRBJ1-1
d_call: NA
cdr3_nt: TGTGCCAGCAGCTTGCGGGGGACTAACACTGAAGCTTTCTTT
cdr3_aa: CASSLRGTNTEAFF